These 10 T cell receptor beta chains came from one sample sequenced in a study of shared clonotypes between healthy human individuals. Clones were sequenced by immunoSEQ multiplex PCR, and TCRdb holds only the in-frame ones, with some missing. The sample holds about 1,800,000 clones, roughly 95% seen once. Only CD45RO-negative cells positively selected for CCR7 counted as naive CD8 cells, so terminally differentiated effector memory CD45RA+ cells were excluded. Sequenced sample: naive CD8+ T cells sorted from blood. These TCRs come from a man between 18 and 35 years old in good health.

The chain employs TRBV30 and TRBJ2-1; the D gene is possibly TRBD2 (6 bases). The CDR3 loop spans 10 amino acids. Germline values: CDR1 GTSNPN, CDR2 SVGIG (reference sequence). The V gene lost 6 bases and the J gene lost 10 bases, with 10 bases spanning the gap. The CDR3 sequence is CACGTLEQFF. As DNA, the CDR3 is TGTGCCTGCGGGACTCTCGAGCAGTTCTTC.

In this sample, this clone turned up once. The J gene is TRBJ1-6, the V gene TRBV10-3; unclear D gene. Per germline, CDR1 ENHRY and CDR2 SYGVKD. The CDR3 is 14 residues long. V lost 7 bases, J lost 0 bases, and 7 bases lay in between. In DNA, the CDR3 is TGTGCCATCACAGCGAGCTCCTATAATTCACCCCTCCACTTT. Protein: CAITASSYNSPLHF.

The J gene is TRBJ1-6, the V gene TRBV11-2, with no clear D. V was trimmed by 3 bases and J by 3 bases, leaving 12 bases between them. CDR1 and CDR2 (germline): SGHAT, FQNNGV. This CDR3 has 16 residues. The CDR3 DNA reads TGTGCCAGCAGCTTCGGGCTACGCCTCTATAATTCACCCCTCCACTTT. This sequence encodes CASSFGLRLYNSPLHF.

The V gene is TRBV25-1, the J gene TRBJ2-1, with D perhaps assigned TRBD1 or TRBD2 (5 bases each). The germline V gene has CDR1 MGHDK and CDR2 SYGVNS. CDR3 length: 12 residues. With 10 bases removed from V and 3 bases from J, the gap between germline ends came to 10 bases. The DNA for the CDR3 is TGTGCCACCGGTGGGGGCTACAATGAGCAGTTCTTC. The encoded protein is CATGGGYNEQFF.

The chain is built from TRBV27 and TRBJ1-2; TRBD1 matches 9 bases. Trimming at V came to 3 bases and at J to 3 bases, leaving 8 bases not matched to a gene. Germline values: CDR1 MNHEY, CDR2 SMNVEV (reference sequence). The CDR3 runs to 16 residues. This CDR3 is CASSFVPGQGYYGYTF. The CDR3 bases are TGTGCCAGCAGTTTTGTCCCGGGACAGGGATACTATGGCTACACCTTC.

The chain has TRBV4-3 and TRBJ2-5, with D possibly matching TRBD1 (5 bases). V lost 0 bases and J 0 bases, leaving 11 bases between the germline ends. This CDR3 contains 16 residues. The V gene's germline CDR1 is LGHNA and CDR2 YSLEER. In DNA, the CDR3 is TGCGCCAGCAGCCAAGAATCATCAGGGTACCAAGAGACCCAGTACTTC. This encodes CASSQESSGYQETQYF.

This chain uses TRBV7-9 with TRBJ2-3; perhaps TRBD1 as D (6 bases). V dropped 11 bases and J dropped 6 bases, with 18 bases sitting between them. The germline V gene has CDR1 SEHNR and CDR2 FQNEAQ (reference sequence). The CDR3 length is 13 residues. The CDR3 protein is CAEQWTDGDTQYF. CDR3 in DNA: TGTGCCGAGCAATGGACAGATGGGGATACGCAGTATTTT.

The rearrangement joins TRBV20-1 to TRBJ1-1; no reliable D call. Trimming cost V 5 bases and J 4 bases, with 8 bases left between them. The CDR3 loop spans 11 amino acids. Germline V gene sequence: CDR1 DFQATT, CDR2 SNEGSKA (reference sequence). The chain's CDR3 is CSAQEVTEAFF. In DNA, the CDR3 is TGCAGTGCTCAGGAGGTCACTGAAGCTTTCTTT.

The rearrangement joins TRBV4-1 to TRBJ2-7; D is ambiguous. The V end lost 3 bases, the J end lost 2 bases, and 11 bases lay between the germline ends. Germline V gene sequence: CDR1 MGHRA, CDR2 YSYEKL. The CDR3 has 14 amino acids. CDR3: CASSHAESTYEQYF. The DNA for the CDR3 is TGCGCCAGCAGCCACGCAGAGAGCACCTACGAGCAGTACTTC.

The rearrangement uses TRBV4-1 and TRBJ2-5; D perhaps matches TRBD1 (6 bases). Trimming removed 0 bases from V and 0 bases from J, with 14 bases in between. The CDR3 runs 17 residues. Germline V gene lookup returns CDR1 MGHRA and CDR2 YSYEKL. The CDR3 nucleotides are TGCGCCAGCAGCCAAGATCCGACAGGCTACTACCAAGAGACCCAGTACTTC. Its translation: CASSQDPTGYYQETQYF.